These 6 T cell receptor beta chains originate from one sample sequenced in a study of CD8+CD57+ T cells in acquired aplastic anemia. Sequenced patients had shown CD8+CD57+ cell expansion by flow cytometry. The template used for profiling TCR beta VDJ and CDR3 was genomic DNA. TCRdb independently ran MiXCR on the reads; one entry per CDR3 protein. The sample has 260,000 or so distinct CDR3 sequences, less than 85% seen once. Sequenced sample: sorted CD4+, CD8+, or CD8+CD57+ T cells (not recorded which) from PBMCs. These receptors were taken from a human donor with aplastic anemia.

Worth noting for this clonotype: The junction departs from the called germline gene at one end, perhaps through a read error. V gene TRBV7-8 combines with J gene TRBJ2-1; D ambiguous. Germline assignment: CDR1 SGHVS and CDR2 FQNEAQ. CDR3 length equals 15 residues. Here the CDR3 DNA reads TGTGCCAGCAGCATAGCTGGGGTAGGCTACAATGAGCAGTTCTTC. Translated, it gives CASSIAGVGYNEQFF.

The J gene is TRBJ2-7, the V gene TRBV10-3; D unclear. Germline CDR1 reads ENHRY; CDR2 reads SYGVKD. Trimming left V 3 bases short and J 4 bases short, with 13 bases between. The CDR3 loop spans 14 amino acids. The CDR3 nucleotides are TGTGCCATCAGTGAAGGGCAGGTGGGTTACGAGCAGTACTTC. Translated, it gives CAISEGQVGYEQYF.

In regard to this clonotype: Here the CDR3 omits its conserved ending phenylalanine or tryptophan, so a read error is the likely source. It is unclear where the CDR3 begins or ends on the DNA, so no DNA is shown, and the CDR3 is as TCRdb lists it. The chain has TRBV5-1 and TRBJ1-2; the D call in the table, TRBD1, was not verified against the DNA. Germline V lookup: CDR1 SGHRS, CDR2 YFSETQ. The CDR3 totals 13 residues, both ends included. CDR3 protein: CASSSNRGDSHLL.

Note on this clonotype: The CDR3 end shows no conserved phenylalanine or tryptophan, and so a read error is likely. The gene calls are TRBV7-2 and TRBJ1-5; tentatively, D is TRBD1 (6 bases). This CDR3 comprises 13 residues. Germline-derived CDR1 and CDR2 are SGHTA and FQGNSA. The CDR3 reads CASSLTGTPHQHY. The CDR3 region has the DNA TGCGCCAGCAGCTTAACAGGGACTCCGCACCAGCATTAT.

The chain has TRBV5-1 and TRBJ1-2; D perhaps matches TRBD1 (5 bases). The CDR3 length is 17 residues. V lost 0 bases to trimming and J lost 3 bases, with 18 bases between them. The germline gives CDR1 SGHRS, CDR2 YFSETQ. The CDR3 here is CASSLGIGFGTDYGYTF. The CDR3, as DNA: TGCGCCAGCAGCTTGGGAATCGGTTTTGGGACGGACTATGGCTACACCTTC.

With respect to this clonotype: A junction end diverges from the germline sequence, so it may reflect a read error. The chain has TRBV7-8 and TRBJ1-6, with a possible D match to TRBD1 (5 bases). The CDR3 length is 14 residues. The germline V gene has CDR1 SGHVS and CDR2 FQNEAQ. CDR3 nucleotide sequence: TGTGCCAGCAGCTCGGACGGGGGTCCTTCTACCCTGTACTTT. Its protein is CASSSDGGPSTLYF.